These 4 T cell receptor beta chains were sequenced from one sample in a study of blood T cell repertoires in COVID-19 (dated by TCRdb to the early 2020s). Library generation was performed with the immunoSEQ multiplex PCR assay. Imported from immuneACCESS, the table was reduced by TCRdb to in-frame sequences with V and J called. These copies leave out some clones; in studies compared against another copy, an unresolved V gene accounts for under half, and the cause of the remainder is not known. A total of about 180,000 clones appear in this sample, 70% to 85% of them only once. The ten largest make up 9.8% of the sample. Sample: peripheral blood. These receptors all come from a woman over 75 with acute or convalescent COVID-19.

This chain connects TRBV7-6 to TRBJ2-1; TRBD2 aligns across 7 bases. CDR1 is SGHVS and CDR2 is FNYEAQ in the germline V gene. CDR3 length: 16 residues. The ends lost 5 bases at V and 6 bases at J; junction bases unmatched: 13. The CDR3 bases are TGTGCCAGCAGCCCCAACGTGGCGGGAGAGGTCAATGAGCAGTTCTTC. This sequence encodes CASSPNVAGEVNEQFF.

CDR3 protein: CASSLAGGNTEAFF. The DNA of the CDR3 is TGTGCCAGCAGCTTAGCAGGGGGCAACACTGAAGCTTTCTTT. This sequence joins TRBV11-2 and TRBJ1-1, with 8 positions matching TRBD1. The germline CDR1 and CDR2 sequences are SGHAT and FQNNGV. The CDR3 runs 14 residues. V shed 1 base, J shed 2 bases, and the junction held 0 bases outside the gene matches.

The chain couples TRBV4-3 to TRBJ1-2; unclear D gene. There are 15 residues in the CDR3. Looked up from germline, CDR1 is LGHNA and CDR2 is YSLEER. V lost 0 bases to trimming and J lost 5 bases, with 13 bases between them. The CDR3 DNA reads TGCGCCAGCAGCCAAGATGGACGGGGTGGGTATGGCTACACCTTC. Translated, it gives CASSQDGRGGYGYTF.

The V call is TRBV29-1, the J call TRBJ2-2; TRBD1 aligns across 9 bases. Germline trimming cut 5 bases from V and 5 bases from J; bases unmatched to any gene: 3. CDR1 SQVTM and CDR2 ANQGSEA come from the germline V gene. This CDR3 spans 13 amino acids. The CDR3 reads CSVTTGGTGELFF. The DNA for the CDR3 is TGCAGCGTTACGACAGGGGGGACCGGGGAGCTGTTTTTT.